Included here is one TCR beta chain sequence, with context. The antigen is unknown. The sample belongs to a study of shared clonotypes between healthy human individuals. Overall study: Per donor, three plates held CD4 naive cells, three held CD4 memory, two held CD8 naive and one held CD8 memory.

The CDR3 has 12 residues. The V end lost 2 bases, the J end lost 9 bases, and 8 bases lay between the germline ends. Germline V CDR1 and CDR2: SGHVS, FQNEAQ. Study conclusions and caveats: Sequencing depth was expected to affect clonotype sharing among donors.

Terminally differentiated effector memory CD45RA+ cells were excluded from the naive CD8 cells, which were CD45RO-negative and positively selected for CCR7. In the original processing: In the immunoSEQ data, sequences were junction-only and lacked quality scores, so filtering differed. Here immunoSEQ multiplex PCR was the method, and the copy in TCRdb shows in-frame clones only, minus some. V and J calls and clone size are those listed in that table; D and trimming were worked out from the DNA. The sample has some 2.1 million clones, around 95% seen once. The receptor's source is a man between 18 and 29 years old in good health. Some clones in this sample may be carry-over from other donors' samples. V gene TRBV7-8 combines with J gene TRBJ1-3; no clear D. Specimen: naive CD8+ T cells from PBMCs. The CDR3: CASSLKGGTIYF. As DNA, the CDR3 is TGTGCCAGCAGCTTAAAAGGAGGCACCATATATTTT.